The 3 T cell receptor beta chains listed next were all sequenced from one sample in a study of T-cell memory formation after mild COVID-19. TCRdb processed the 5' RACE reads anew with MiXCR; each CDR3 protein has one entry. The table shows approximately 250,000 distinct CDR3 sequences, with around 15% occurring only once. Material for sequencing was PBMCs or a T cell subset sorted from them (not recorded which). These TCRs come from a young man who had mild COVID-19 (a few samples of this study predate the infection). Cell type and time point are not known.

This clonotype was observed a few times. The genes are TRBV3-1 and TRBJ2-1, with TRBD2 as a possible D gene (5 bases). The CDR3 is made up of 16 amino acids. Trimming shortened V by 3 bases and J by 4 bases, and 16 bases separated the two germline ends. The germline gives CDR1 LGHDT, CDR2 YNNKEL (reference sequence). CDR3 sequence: CASSHPSGVGYNEQFF. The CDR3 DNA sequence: TGTGCCAGCAGCCACCCGTCCGGGGTCGGGTACAATGAGCAGTTCTTC.

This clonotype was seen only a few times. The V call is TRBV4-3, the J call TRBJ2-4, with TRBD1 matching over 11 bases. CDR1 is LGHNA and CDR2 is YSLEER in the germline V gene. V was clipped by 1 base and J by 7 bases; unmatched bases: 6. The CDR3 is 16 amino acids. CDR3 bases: TGCGCCAGCAGCCAAGGGACAGGGGGCACGATGAACATTCAGTACTTC. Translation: CASSQGTGGTMNIQYF.

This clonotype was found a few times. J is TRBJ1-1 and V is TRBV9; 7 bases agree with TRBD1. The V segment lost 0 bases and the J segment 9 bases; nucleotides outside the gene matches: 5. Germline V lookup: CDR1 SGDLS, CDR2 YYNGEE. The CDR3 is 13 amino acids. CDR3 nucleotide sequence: TGTGCCAGCAGCGTAGAGGATAGGGGGCAAGCTTTCTTT. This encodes CASSVEDRGQAFF.